This TCR beta chain was recovered during a study of OX40 agonist ivuxolimab in advanced cancers. Study-wide context: Every patient in dose escalation had hepatocellular carcinoma, melanoma, renal cell or head and neck cancer. It was permissible to have had prior anti-PD-1, anti-PD-L1 or anti-CTLA-4 therapy, and around 43% had some. Broader study findings: Compared with CD4+, CD8+ T cells on average had more expanded clones.

Blood draws occurred at baseline, cycle 4 day 1, and cycle 7 day 1. This CDR3 region has 13 residues. Germline V gene sequence: CDR1 SGHVS, CDR2 FNYEAQ. Trimming removed 2 bases at V and 4 bases at J, with 8 bases between. This table comes from immunoSEQ multiplex PCR, and its TCRdb copy is limited to in-frame clones, with some not included. The repertoire holds 15,000 to 20,000 clones, with about four fifths as singletons. About this clone itself: No antigen is known for it.

This sequence joins TRBV7-6 and TRBJ1-1, with D perhaps TRBD1 (5 bases). This receptor was identified in an adult with an advanced solid tumor such as melanoma, head and neck, liver or kidney cancer. This specimen consisted of CD4+ or CD8+ T cells sorted from blood, obtained in a trial of the OX40 agonist ivuxolimab. CDR3 coding DNA: TGTGCCAGCAGCTTACAGGGTGGCACTGAAGCTTTCTTT. This codes for CASSLQGGTEAFF.